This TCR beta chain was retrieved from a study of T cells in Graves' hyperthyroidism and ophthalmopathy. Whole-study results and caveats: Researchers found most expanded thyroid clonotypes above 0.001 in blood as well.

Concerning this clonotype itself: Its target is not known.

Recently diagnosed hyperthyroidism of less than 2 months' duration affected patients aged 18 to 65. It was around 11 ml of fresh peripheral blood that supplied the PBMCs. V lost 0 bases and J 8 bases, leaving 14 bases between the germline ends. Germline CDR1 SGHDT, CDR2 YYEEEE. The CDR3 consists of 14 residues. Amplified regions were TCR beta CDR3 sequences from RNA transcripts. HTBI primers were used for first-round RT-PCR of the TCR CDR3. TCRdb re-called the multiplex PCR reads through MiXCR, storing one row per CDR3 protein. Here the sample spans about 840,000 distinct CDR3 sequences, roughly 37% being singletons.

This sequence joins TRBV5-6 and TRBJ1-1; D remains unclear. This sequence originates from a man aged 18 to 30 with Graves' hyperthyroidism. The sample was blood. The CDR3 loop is CASSLGSTPEEAFF. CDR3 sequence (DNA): TGTGCCAGCAGCTTGGGATCGACGCCAGAAGAAGCTTTCTTT. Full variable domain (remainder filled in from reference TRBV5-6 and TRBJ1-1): DAGVTQSPTHLIKTRGQQVTLRCSPKSGHDTVSWYQQALGQGPQFIFQYYEEEERQRGNFPDRFSGHQFPNYSSELNVNALLLGDSALYLCASSLGSTPEEAFFGQGTRLTVV.